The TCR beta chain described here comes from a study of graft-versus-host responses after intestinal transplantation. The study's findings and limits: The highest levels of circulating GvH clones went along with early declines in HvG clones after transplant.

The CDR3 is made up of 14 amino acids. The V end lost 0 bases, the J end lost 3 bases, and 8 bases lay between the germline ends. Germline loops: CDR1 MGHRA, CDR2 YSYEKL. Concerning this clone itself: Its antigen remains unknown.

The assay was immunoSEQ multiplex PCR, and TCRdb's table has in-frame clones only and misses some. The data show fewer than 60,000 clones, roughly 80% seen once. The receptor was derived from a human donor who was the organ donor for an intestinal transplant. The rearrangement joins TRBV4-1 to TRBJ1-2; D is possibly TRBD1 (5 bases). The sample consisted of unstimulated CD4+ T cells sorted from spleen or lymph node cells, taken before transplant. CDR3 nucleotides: TGCGCCAGCAGCCAAGAAACAGGAGACTATGGCTACACCTTC. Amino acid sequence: CASSQETGDYGYTF.